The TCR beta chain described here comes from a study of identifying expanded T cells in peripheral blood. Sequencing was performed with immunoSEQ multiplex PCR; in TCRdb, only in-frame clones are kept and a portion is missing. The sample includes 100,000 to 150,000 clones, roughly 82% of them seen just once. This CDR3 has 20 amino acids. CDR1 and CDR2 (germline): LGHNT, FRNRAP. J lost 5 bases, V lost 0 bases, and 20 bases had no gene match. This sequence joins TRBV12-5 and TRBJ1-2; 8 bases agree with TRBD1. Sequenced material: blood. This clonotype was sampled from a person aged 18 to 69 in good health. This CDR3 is CASGLVSGVAWGQALYGYTF. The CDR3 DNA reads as TGTGCTAGTGGTTTGGTAAGTGGTGTTGCATGGGGACAGGCGTTGTATGGCTACACCTTC.